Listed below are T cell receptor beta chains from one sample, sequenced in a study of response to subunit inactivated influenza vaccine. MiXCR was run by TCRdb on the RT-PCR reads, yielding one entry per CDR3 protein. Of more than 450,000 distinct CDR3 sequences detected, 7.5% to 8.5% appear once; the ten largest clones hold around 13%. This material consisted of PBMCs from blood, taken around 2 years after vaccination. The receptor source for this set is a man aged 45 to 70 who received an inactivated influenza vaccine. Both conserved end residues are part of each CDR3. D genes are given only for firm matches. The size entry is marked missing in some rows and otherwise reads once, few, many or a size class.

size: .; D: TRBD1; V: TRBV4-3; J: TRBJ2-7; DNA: TGCGCCAGCAGCCAAGTCTACAGGGGGCCGGCCGAGCAGTACTTC; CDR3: CASSQVYRGPAEQYF
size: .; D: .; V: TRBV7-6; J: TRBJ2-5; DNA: TGTGCCAGCAGCTTCTTGTATGAGACCCAGTACTTC; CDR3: CASSFLYETQYF
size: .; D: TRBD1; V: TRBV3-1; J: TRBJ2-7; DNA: TGTGCCAGCAGCCGGGGGACAGGGGTCGGCGAGCAGTACTTC; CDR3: CASSRGTGVGEQYF
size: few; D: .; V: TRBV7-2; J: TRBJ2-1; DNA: TGTGCCAGCAGCTGGCGGAGTAATAGCGTAACAGACAATGAGCAGTTCTTC; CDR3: CASSWRSNSVTDNEQFF
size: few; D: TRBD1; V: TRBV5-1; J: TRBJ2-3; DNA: TGCGCCAGCAGCCTGGGGACAGAGTATACGCAGTATTTT; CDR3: CASSLGTEYTQYF
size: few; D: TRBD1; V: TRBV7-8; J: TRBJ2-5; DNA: TGTGCCAGCAGCAACGACAGGGCAGAGACCCAGTACTTC; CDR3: CASSNDRAETQYF
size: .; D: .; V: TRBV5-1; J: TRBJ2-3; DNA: TGCGCCAGCAGCTTGTCGTACGGGAGTAGCACAGATACGCAGTATTTT; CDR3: CASSLSYGSSTDTQYF
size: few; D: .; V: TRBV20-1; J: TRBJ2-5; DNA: TGCAGTGCTTTGGGTGCGGGGACCCAGTACTTC; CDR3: CSALGAGTQYF
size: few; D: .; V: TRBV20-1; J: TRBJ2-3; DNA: TGCAGTGCTAGTACATGGTTATACTCTAGCACAGATACGCAGTATTTT; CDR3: CSASTWLYSSTDTQYF
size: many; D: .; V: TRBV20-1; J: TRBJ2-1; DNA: TGCAGCGCTGACAGGGGAGGGGAGCAGTTCTTC; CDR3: CSADRGGEQFF
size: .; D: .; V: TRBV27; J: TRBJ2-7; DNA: TGTGCCAGCGGAAGGGCGGGAAACTACGAGCAGTACTTC; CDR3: CASGRAGNYEQYF
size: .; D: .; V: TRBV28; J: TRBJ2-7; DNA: TGTGCCAGCAGCGACCTGGGGGGCTACGAGCAGTACTTC; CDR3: CASSDLGGYEQYF
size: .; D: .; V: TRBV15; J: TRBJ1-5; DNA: TGTGCCACCAGCAGTGACCCGGGACTCCGTAGCAATCAGCCCCAGCATTTT; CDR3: CATSSDPGLRSNQPQHF
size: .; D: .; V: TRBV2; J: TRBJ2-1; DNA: TGTGCCAGCAGTGAATCACGCAGGTCCCACAATGAGCAGTTCTTC; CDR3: CASSESRRSHNEQFF